The 27 T cell receptor beta chains reported below all come from one sample, sequenced in a study of CD8 T cells in Susac syndrome. Random-hexamer reverse transcription was applied to about 0.5 to 1 ug RNA. TCRdb called the immunoSEQ multiplex PCR reads again in MiXCR, with one record for every CDR3 protein. The repertoire holds some 260,000 distinct CDR3 sequences, with roughly 84% as singletons. The sequencing input was CD8+ T cells from PBMCs. All receptors come from a human donor with multiple sclerosis.

About this clonotype itself: The germline gene is not matched at one end of the junction; a read error may be the cause. The J gene is TRBJ1-3, the V gene TRBV9; perhaps TRBD1 as D (5 bases). This CDR3 is 15 amino acids long. Germline-derived CDR1 and CDR2 are SGDLS and YYNGEE. CDR3 coding DNA: TGTGCCAGCAGCGTAGAAGGGGTCCCTGGAAACACCGTATATTTT. Translated, it gives CASSVEGVPGNTVYF.

The gene calls are TRBV2 and TRBJ1-4; D perhaps matches TRBD1 (5 bases). CDR3 length equals 14 residues. CDR1 and CDR2 from the germline V gene are SNHLY and FYNNEI. Trimming pared 3 bases from V and 2 bases from J, leaving 7 bases between. DNA for the CDR3: TGTGCCAGCAGTGACCGGGGGACTAATGAAAAACTGTTTTTT. Amino acid sequence: CASSDRGTNEKLFF. Together with reference TRBV2 and TRBJ1-4, the CDR3 gives the full variable domain: EPEVTQTPSHQVTQMGQEVILRCVPISNHLYFYWYRQILGQKVEFLVSFYNNEISEKSEIFDDQFSVERPDGSNFTLKIRSTKLEDSAMYFCASSDRGTNEKLFFGSGTQLSVL.

V gene TRBV19 combines with J gene TRBJ2-1; 9 nucleotides line up with TRBD2. Per germline, CDR1 LNHDA and CDR2 SQIVND (reference sequence). After removal of 5 bases from V and 4 bases from J, the junction contained 6 bases not matched to a gene. The CDR3 covers 15 residues. The CDR3 here is CASSLSSGNYNEQFF. The DNA for the CDR3 is TGTGCCAGTAGTCTTTCTAGCGGGAATTACAATGAGCAGTTCTTC.

This rearrangement joins TRBV28 to TRBJ2-5; the match to TRBD2 covers 7 bases. The CDR3 length is 14 residues. V shed 5 bases, J shed 2 bases, and the junction held 5 bases outside the gene matches. Germline CDR1 reads MDHEN; CDR2 reads SYDVKM. DNA of the CDR3: TGTGCCAGCAGTCACCAGCGGGGACAAGAGACCCAGTACTTC. Translating it yields CASSHQRGQETQYF.

The V call is TRBV20-1, the J call TRBJ2-1, with 16 bases identical to TRBD2. CDR3 length: 16 residues. CDR1 is DFQATT and CDR2 is SNEGSKA in the germline V gene (reference sequence). V shed 0 bases, J shed 10 bases, and the junction held 6 bases outside the gene matches. For the CDR3, the DNA is TGCAGTGCTAGAGATCCATGGGGACTAGCGGGAGGGGAGCAGTTCTTC. This sequence encodes CSARDPWGLAGGEQFF.

This clonotype was picked up a small number of times. The chain recombines TRBV6-1 with TRBJ2-7, with D perhaps matching TRBD1 (5 bases). Trimming pared 3 bases from V and 4 bases from J, leaving 10 bases between. The CDR3 sequence is 13 residues long. Per the germline V gene, CDR1 is MNHNS and CDR2 is SASEGT. CDR3 sequence: CASSDHRIYEQYF. DNA of the CDR3: TGTGCCAGCAGTGATCACAGGATATACGAGCAGTACTTC.

The J gene is TRBJ2-3, the V gene TRBV7-9, with TRBD2 matching 7 bases. CDR1 is SEHNR and CDR2 is FQNEAQ in the germline V gene (reference sequence). V was clipped by 6 bases and J by 0 bases; unmatched bases: 6. The CDR3 consists of 15 residues. CDR3 sequence: CASRPSGDSTDTQYF. The CDR3, as DNA: TGTGCCAGCAGGCCTAGCGGAGATAGCACAGATACGCAGTATTTT.

The chain joins TRBV27 to TRBJ2-1; 11 nucleotides match TRBD2. With 6 bases clipped from V and 7 bases from J, the junction kept 17 bases outside the gene matches. CDR1 is MNHEY and CDR2 is SMNVEV in the germline V gene (reference sequence). The length of the CDR3 is 18 residues. The CDR3 is CASRLTLRLSGRGNEQFF. The CDR3 DNA reads as TGTGCCAGCAGACTTACCCTCCGCCTTAGCGGGAGGGGAAATGAGCAGTTCTTC.

The genes are TRBV9 and TRBJ2-3; 7 bases are a match to TRBD1. The length of the CDR3 is 15 residues. V was pared by 0 bases and J by 0 bases, with 1 base of the junction left unmatched. Germline V gene data show CDR1 as SGDLS and CDR2 as YYNGEE. The DNA of the CDR3 is TGTGCCAGCAGCGTAGAGGGGGCTAGCACAGATACGCAGTATTTT. Translated: CASSVEGASTDTQYF. The full variable domain, its missing parts supplied by reference TRBV9 and TRBJ2-3, is DSGVTQTPKHLITATGQRVTLRCSPRSGDLSVYWYQQSLDQGLQFLIQYYNGEERAKGNILERFSAQQFPDLHSELNLSSLELGDSALYFCASSVEGASTDTQYFGPGTRLTVL.

CDR3 nucleotides: TGTGCTAGTGGTTTCACAGGAACCTACGAGCAGTACTTC. Its protein is CASGFTGTYEQYF. The gene calls are TRBV12-5 and TRBJ2-7, with D possibly being TRBD1 (5 bases). V was trimmed by 3 bases and J by 2 bases, leaving 8 bases between them. This CDR3 region has 13 residues. Germline values: CDR1 LGHNT, CDR2 FRNRAP. Full variable domain (outside the CDR3, taken from reference TRBV12-5 and TRBJ2-7): DARVTQTPRHKVTEMGQEVTMRCQPILGHNTVFWYRQTMMQGLELLAYFRNRAPLDDSGMPKDRFSAEMPDATLATLKIQPSEPRDSAVYFCASGFTGTYEQYFGPGTRLTVT.

The V gene is TRBV4-1, the J gene TRBJ2-7, with D uncertain. The germline CDR1 and CDR2 sequences are MGHRA and YSYEKL. The CDR3 runs to 13 residues. Between the trimmed V and J ends, which lost 0 bases and 5 bases, there was a span of 8 bases. The CDR3 nucleotides are TGCGCCAGCAGCCAAGAACGGTACCACGAGCAGTACTTC. Encoded protein: CASSQERYHEQYF.

This chain links TRBV7-9 with TRBJ2-5; tentatively, D is TRBD1 (6 bases). The CDR3 has 15 amino acids. Germline values: CDR1 SEHNR, CDR2 FQNEAQ (reference sequence). V shed 6 bases and J shed 5 bases, with 19 bases lying between them. In nucleotides, the CDR3 is TGTGCCAGCAGTCCTGCTGCAGGGGCGCGGGAGACCCAGTACTTC. Its protein product is CASSPAAGARETQYF.

This clonotype was counted once. The rearrangement links TRBV13 to TRBJ2-3; 12 nucleotides line up with TRBD2. Germline V gene sequence: CDR1 PRHDT, CDR2 FYEKMQ (reference sequence). V was clipped by 4 bases and J by 8 bases; unmatched bases: 10. The CDR3 is 16 amino acids. CDR3 coding DNA: TGTGCCAGCAGCTCCAGACTAGCGGGAGCATTGAGTACGCAGTATTTT. As protein: CASSSRLAGALSTQYF.

The genes are TRBV28 and TRBJ1-5; D possibly corresponds to TRBD1 (5 bases). The CDR3 extends over 15 amino acids. V was cut by 3 bases and J by 7 bases, with 16 bases left in between. CDR1 MDHEN and CDR2 SYDVKM come from the germline V gene. The CDR3: CASSFLRQIPQPQHF. Written as DNA, the CDR3 is TGTGCCAGCAGTTTTCTGAGACAGATACCACAGCCCCAGCATTTT.

This chain connects TRBV29-1 to TRBJ2-5, with TRBD2 identical over 8 bases. Trimming cost V 6 bases and J 5 bases; bases outside gene matches: 17. Per germline, CDR1 SQVTM and CDR2 ANQGSEA. This CDR3 has 16 residues. The CDR3 here is CSVPLAEPGVWETQYF. The CDR3, as DNA: TGCAGCGTCCCACTAGCGGAGCCTGGGGTATGGGAGACCCAGTACTTC.

V gene TRBV20-1 combines with J gene TRBJ2-1; D call uncertain. This CDR3 region has 12 residues. The germline gives CDR1 DFQATT, CDR2 SNEGSKA (reference sequence). V lost 0 bases, J lost 4 bases, and 4 bases lay in between. In DNA form, the CDR3 reads TGCAGTGCTAGAGATTGGTACAATGAGCAGTTCTTC. It specifies CSARDWYNEQFF.

The chain links TRBV7-3 to TRBJ2-3; D uncertain. V was trimmed by 1 base and J by 2 bases, leaving 4 bases between them. The germline gives CDR1 SGHTA, CDR2 FQGTGA. This CDR3 region has 13 residues. CDR3 sequence reads: CASSLMATDTQYF. CDR3 nucleotides: TGTGCCAGCAGCTTAATGGCCACAGATACGCAGTATTTT.

The V call is TRBV7-9, the J call TRBJ2-1; 10 nucleotides match TRBD2. The CDR3 sequence is 19 residues long. The J segment lost 0 bases and the V segment lost 5 bases, leaving 13 bases of the junction unmatched. Germline CDR1 and CDR2: SEHNR and FQNEAQ (reference sequence). The CDR3 is CASSPGLAAVSSSYNEQFF. The DNA of the CDR3 is TGTGCCAGCAGCCCTGGACTAGCGGCCGTCTCGAGCTCCTACAATGAGCAGTTCTTC.

In this sample, this clonotype turned up a few times. CDR3 in DNA: TGTGCCAGCAGTTTGGGCGGGCTTCAGCCCCAGCATTTT. Its protein is CASSLGGLQPQHF. The genes are TRBV27 and TRBJ1-5, with D hard to call. Germline values: CDR1 MNHEY, CDR2 SMNVEV (reference sequence). V lost 3 bases and J lost 6, with 9 bases in between. The CDR3 has 13 residues.

This clonotype was picked up one time. The chain links TRBV27 to TRBJ1-1, with D unresolved. The CDR3 is made up of 16 amino acids. Germline V lookup: CDR1 MNHEY, CDR2 SMNVEV (reference sequence). Trimming cost V 0 bases and J 1 base, with 12 bases left between them. CDR3 residues: CASSLSPGLTNTEAFF. The CDR3 region has the DNA TGTGCCAGCAGTTTATCCCCCGGACTGACGAACACTGAAGCTTTCTTT.

V usage is TRBV4-1 and J usage is TRBJ1-2; TRBD1 matches 12 bases. Germline CDR1 MGHRA, CDR2 YSYEKL. The CDR3 loop spans 14 amino acids. Losses at the gene ends were 3 bases for V and 8 bases for J; bases not matched to a gene: 4. The CDR3 loop reads CASSHLGTGGGYTF. CDR3 coding DNA: TGCGCCAGCAGCCACTTAGGGACAGGGGGCGGCTACACCTTC.

The V call is TRBV20-1, the J call TRBJ2-7; 7 bases are a match to TRBD1. CDR3 length equals 14 residues. Germline CDR1 and CDR2: DFQATT and SNEGSKA (reference sequence). V was clipped by 6 bases and J by 0 bases; unmatched bases: 8. The CDR3 region has the DNA TGCAGTGCCCTCAGCCGGGACAGCTCCTACGAGCAGTACTTC. Translated: CSALSRDSSYEQYF.

The gene calls are TRBV6-1 and TRBJ2-7; TRBD2 matches 9 bases. The V gene's germline CDR1 is MNHNS and CDR2 SASEGT. This CDR3 has 15 residues. V lost 4 bases to trimming and J lost 0 bases; unmatched junction nucleotides: 4. Here the CDR3 reads CASSAMGLASYEQYF. The CDR3 nucleotides are TGTGCCAGCAGTGCGATGGGACTAGCCTCCTACGAGCAGTACTTC.

The chain combines TRBV9 with TRBJ2-7; 7 bases agree with TRBD2. V lost 2 bases and J lost 2; bases outside the gene matches: 4. CDR1 is SGDLS, CDR2 YYNGEE, per germline. This CDR3 region has 14 residues. CDR3 in DNA: TGTGCCAGCAGCGTCCGGGACTACCCCTACGAGCAGTACTTC. Protein: CASSVRDYPYEQYF. The whole variable domain, remainder taken from reference TRBV9 and TRBJ2-7, is DSGVTQTPKHLITATGQRVTLRCSPRSGDLSVYWYQQSLDQGLQFLIQYYNGEERAKGNILERFSAQQFPDLHSELNLSSLELGDSALYFCASSVRDYPYEQYFGPGTRLTVT.

This chain joins TRBV7-6 and TRBJ2-1; 14 bases line up with TRBD2. The V gene's germline CDR1 is SGHVS and CDR2 FNYEAQ. V lost 1 base, J lost 6 bases, and 5 bases stayed unmatched. The CDR3 is 17 residues long. CDR3 protein: CASSLVGLAGVPNEQFF. DNA of the CDR3: TGTGCCAGCAGCTTAGTGGGACTAGCGGGAGTTCCCAATGAGCAGTTCTTC.

The genes are TRBV27 and TRBJ2-1, with 10 bases fitting TRBD1. CDR1 MNHEY and CDR2 SMNVEV come from the germline V gene (reference sequence). With 5 bases clipped from V and 9 bases from J, the junction kept 10 bases outside the gene matches. This CDR3 spans 15 amino acids. The CDR3 nucleotides read TGTGCCAGCAGTCCGACAGGGGGCGGGAGAGGTGAGCAGTTCTTC. Translation gives CASSPTGGGRGEQFF.

This clonotype was detected once. The chain employs TRBV6-4 and TRBJ2-1; 11 bases agree with TRBD2. The V gene end was trimmed by 0 bases and the J gene end by 13 bases; junction bases not matched to a gene: 11. This CDR3 has 16 residues. Looked up from germline, CDR1 is MRHNA and CDR2 is SNTAGT. The CDR3 DNA reads as TGTGCCAGCAGTGACTCCCCCCTGACTAGCGGGAAGGGACAGTTCTTC. It yields the protein CASSDSPLTSGKGQFF.